The present T cell receptor beta chain was sequenced within a study of T cells in Graves' hyperthyroidism and ophthalmopathy. Study-wide results and caveats: Appearing also in blood were most of the thyroid clonotypes expanded above 0.001.

Reasons for excluding patients were uncontrolled infection, other autoimmune disease, pregnancy or lactation. PBMCs came from more than 9 ml fresh peripheral blood. V lost 1 base, J lost 8 bases, and 7 bases lay in between. The CDR3 spans 12 residues. CDR1 is SGHRS and CDR2 is YFSETQ in the germline V gene. RNA transcripts provided the source from which TCR beta CDR3 regions were amplified. The study used the HTBI primer set for a first-round RT-PCR of the TCR CDR3. MiXCR was run by TCRdb on the multiplex PCR reads, yielding one entry per CDR3 protein. Of 560,000 or so distinct CDR3 sequences in the sample, 20% were seen once. This clonotype turned up a few times. The antigen is undetermined.

The clonotype originates from a man aged 35 to 55 with Graves' ophthalmopathy. This chain joins TRBV5-1 and TRBJ1-3; D is ambiguous. The material sequenced was blood. As DNA, the CDR3 is TGCGCCAGCAGCTTGTCAGGAGACACCATATATTTT. Amino acids: CASSLSGDTIYF.